This T cell receptor (beta chain) was documented in a study of cytomegalovirus exposure and HLA in healthy donors (dated by TCRdb to about 2017). At the level of the whole study: The 500 to 800 repertoires of the first cohort and the roughly 110 validation repertoires were produced on the same platform, according to a later analysis. The aim of the study was to test whether cataloging public T cell receptors could identify signatures of past pathogen exposure. A separate validation cohort of 100 to 150 different subjects was used in addition to the roughly 700-subject first cohort. To predict cytomegalovirus infection status, the study brought together high-throughput TCR immunosequencing, statistical association of individual TCRs with disease status, and machine learning.

The CDR3 runs 15 amino acids, cysteine and phenylalanine included. The CDR3 DNA has 45 bases and is translated from base 1. Sequences LGHNA (CDR1) and YSLEER (CDR2) are obtained from the germline V gene. V lost 1 base and J lost 4 bases; the stretch between them is 13 bases long. On this clone: The clone's antigen remains unknown. No qualities accompany the bases; no much larger clone lies one base away.

The donors belonged to the validation cohort of 90 to 150 subjects, which was separate from the approximately 700-subject first cohort. The paper's findings and limits, for the study overall: A later analysis found that TCRs clustered in the first cohort also tended to co-occur in the 95 to 150 validation repertoires, with 94% of cluster scores above 0. In vitro tests confirmed that a few of the cytomegalovirus-associated TCR beta chains recognize cytomegalovirus antigens. Most TCR sequences were seen in very few donors, while some public TCRs were found in many individuals. It was suggested by the authors that the approach could potentially be generalized to other disease states and immunological phenotypes. The classifier was reported to diagnose cytomegalovirus status with high specificity and sensitivity in both the original and validation cohorts. A later analysis lacked HLA typing for the validation cohort, so it scored co-occurrence in that cohort across all 120 or so repertoires. A total of some 180 TCR beta chains were listed by the study as associated with cytomegalovirus.

The method behind the library was the immunoSEQ multiplex PCR assay. On the study's bioinformatics: A statistical classification framework was built for diagnosing cytomegalovirus status from the catalog of TCR beta chain sequences. Imported from immuneACCESS, the table was reduced by TCRdb to in-frame sequences with V and J called. These copies leave out some clones; in studies compared against another copy, an unresolved V gene accounts for under half, and the cause of the remainder is not known. D and trimming come from the DNA, and the V and J calls and clone size come from that table. Recorded for this sample are 250,000 or so clones; roughly 84% of them occurred a single time. The ten largest clones add up to more than 10% of the sample.

The sequencing sample was made of PBMCs. This sequence uses TRBV4-3 and TRBJ1-2; a tentative D call is TRBD1 (5 bases match). This sequence originates from a man aged 18 to 29 in good health and CMV-seropositive. This receptor carries the CDR3 CASSQGTSGGYGYTF. The DNA is TGCGCCAGCAGCCAAGGGACCTCTGGGGGCTATGGCTACACCTTC.